This T cell receptor beta chain was sequenced for a study of metastatic and nonmetastatic thyroid tumors. Study summary: Repertoires from malignant and benign thyroid patients were compared across blood and tumor or nodule tissue. Study results and caveats: The reported finding was significantly higher TCR beta diversity in malignant thyroid tumors relative to benign nodules, in blood and tumor.

As handled by the study authors: CDR3 differences across clinicopathological groups were used to build a distant-metastasis classifier for papillary thyroid cancer. TCRdb re-processed the PCR reads through MiXCR. The V and J calls shown here were made by TCRdb, not taken from the authors' results. The sample holds roughly 22,000 clones, 36% seen once. This clone is medium-sized in the sample. Its antigen is not identified. All patients were untreated before thyroid surgery. The receptor's source is a male donor with papillary thyroid cancer or a benign thyroid nodule (not recorded which). Some clones in this sample may be carry-over from other donors' samples. Material for sequencing was blood.

Here the CDR3 reads CASSLSTSTNTGELFF. Written as DNA, the CDR3 is TGTGCCAGCAGCTTATCGACTAGCACTAACACCGGGGAGCTGTTTTTT. The rearrangement links TRBV11-3 to TRBJ2-2; 7 nucleotides agree with TRBD2. There are 16 residues in the CDR3. Trimming cost V 2 bases and J 2 bases; bases outside gene matches: 5. Germline lookup yields CDR1 SGHNT and CDR2 YENEEA.